This TCR beta chain stems from a study of Graves' ophthalmopathy and Graves' hyperthyroidism. Findings and caveats of the study: Blood repertoires reportedly contained most expanded thyroid clonotypes above 0.001 frequency.

For repertoire sequencing, the TCR beta CDR3 regions were amplified from RNA transcripts. A first-round RT-PCR used HTBI primers, followed by a second-round multiplex PCR. TCRdb ran MiXCR on the multiplex PCR reads and lists one entry per CDR3 protein. The data contain 500,000 to 700,000 distinct CDR3 sequences, approximately 37% of them seen just once; the ten biggest clones take up less than 4.5%. Germline CDR1 is MDHEN and CDR2 is SYDVKM. This CDR3 has 12 residues. This clonotype was seen repeatedly, ten times or more. Its specificity is unknown. The specimen was peripheral blood or thyroid tissue (not recorded which). This chain uses TRBV28 with TRBJ1-6; D not resolved. This receptor was identified in an adult man with Graves' hyperthyroidism. The DNA for the CDR3 is TGTGTCTCGGGGTCGGGTAATTCACCCCTCCACTTT. Translation: CVSGSGNSPLHF.